This record concerns one TCR beta chain sequence. This clonotype was seen a handful of times. Its antigen has not been determined. It has no much larger one-base neighbor in the sample; base qualities were not kept. Based on the germline V gene, the CDR1 and CDR2 sequences are SGHVS and FNYEAQ. The trim is 2 bases for V and 6 bases for J, with a gap of 8 bases between the germline ends. From the cysteine through the phenylalanine, the CDR3 covers 12 amino acids. The only DNA kept is the CDR3, 36 bases in frame from the first base. This entry comes from a study of T cells after yellow fever vaccination (dated by TCRdb to about 2019). For the study in its entirety: Libraries from fractions with low cell numbers were prepared with the SMART-Seq v4 Ultra Low Input RNA kit. Two healthy male donors, one aged 18 to 30 and one aged 30 to 40 years, made up the cohort. Bulk TCR alpha and beta repertoires were sequenced longitudinally to track T-cell clones before and after primary and booster YFV17D yellow fever vaccination. Blood was collected at multiple timepoints before and after primary and secondary immunization, and bulk PBMC replicates and cell subsets were isolated.

The research as a whole found: FACS-sorted repertoires could contain abundant contaminating clonotypes from the bulk population, so computational filtering was required. A small share of clonotypes occurred in both CD4 and CD8 compartments, likely arising from convergent recombination. The study included only two donors, which limits how far the findings can be generalized. After the booster, most of the clones that had expanded following primary vaccination were detected again (roughly 96% of CD4 and roughly 90% of CD8), which suggests that memory was broadly maintained. The secondary T-cell response was found to be weaker but faster than the primary response, with a peak reached on day 5 rather than on day 15.

This specimen's treatment or condition label, interpreted: live attenuated yellow fever vaccine strain. At every blood-draw timepoint, two biological replicates of bulk PBMCs were collected. A standard Ficoll-Paque protocol was used to isolate PBMCs from peripheral blood. TriZol was used to extract RNA from bulk PBMCs, CD4 and CD8 fractions, and dextramer-positive and dextramer-negative fractions. TCR cDNA was synthesized by 5'RACE template switching, which introduced a universal primer site and unique molecular identifiers. cDNA synthesis was primed from both the TCR alpha and TCR beta constant segments. Libraries were amplified in two PCR steps, with sample barcodes and sequencing adapters added in the second step. Libraries were sequenced on Illumina HiSeq 2500 (2x100 bp) or NovaSeq (2x150 bp). Regarding the original processing steps: MIGEC was used to demultiplex reads and collapse the reads into UMI consensus sequences, and MiXCR was used for V(D)J alignment. Vaccine-responding clonotypes were identified with edgeR using replicate PBMC samples, with FDR below 0.01 and a log2 fold change above 5 up to day 15 being required. Each bulk clonotype received a CD4 or CD8 identity based on whether the sequenced CD4 or CD8 repertoire contained that clonotype at higher abundance. The raw public reads went through TCRdb reprocessing: fastp at Q25, MiXCR clone calling, in-frame beta chains kept. Rows with one shared CDR3 protein collapse into an entry with the most common genes and DNA. The V and J calls, along with clone size, are taken from TCRdb and not from the paper's own processing. For this sample the table gives under 400,000 distinct CDR3 sequences, of which roughly 10% were detected only once. The biggest ten clones account for more than 15% of the sample.

The specimen comprised PBMCs, sampled on the day of the first yellow fever vaccination. This TCR was recovered from a man between 18 and 35 years old who received the YFV17D yellow fever vaccine. The chain is encoded by TRBV7-6 joined to TRBJ2-7; a confident D gene designation cannot be given. CDR3 sequence: CASSLFGREQYF. DNA sequence: TGTGCCAGCAGCTTATTTGGTCGCGAGCAGTACTTC.